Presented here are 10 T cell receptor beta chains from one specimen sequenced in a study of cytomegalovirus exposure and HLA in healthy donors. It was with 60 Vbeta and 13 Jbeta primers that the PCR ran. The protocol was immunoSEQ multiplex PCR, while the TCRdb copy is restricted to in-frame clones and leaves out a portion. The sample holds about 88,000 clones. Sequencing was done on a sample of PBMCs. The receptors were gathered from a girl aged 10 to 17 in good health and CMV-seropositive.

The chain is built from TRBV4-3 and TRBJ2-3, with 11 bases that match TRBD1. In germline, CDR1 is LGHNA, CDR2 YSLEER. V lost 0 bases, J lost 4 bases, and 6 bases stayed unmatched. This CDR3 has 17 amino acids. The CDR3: CASSQDPGQGGPDTQYF. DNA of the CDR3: TGCGCCAGCAGCCAAGACCCGGGACAGGGGGGCCCAGATACGCAGTATTTT.

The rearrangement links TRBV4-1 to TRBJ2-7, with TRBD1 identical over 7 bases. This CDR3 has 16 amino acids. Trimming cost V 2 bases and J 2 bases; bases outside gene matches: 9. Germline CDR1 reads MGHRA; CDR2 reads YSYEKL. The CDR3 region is CASSQPDRAQAYEQYF. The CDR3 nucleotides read TGCGCCAGCAGCCAACCTGACAGGGCTCAAGCCTACGAGCAGTACTTC.

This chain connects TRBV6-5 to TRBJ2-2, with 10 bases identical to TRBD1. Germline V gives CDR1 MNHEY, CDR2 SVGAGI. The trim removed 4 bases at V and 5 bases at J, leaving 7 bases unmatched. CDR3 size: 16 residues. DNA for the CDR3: TGTGCCAGCAGTTTTACCGGGACAGGGGTTACCGGGGAGCTGTTTTTT. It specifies CASSFTGTGVTGELFF.

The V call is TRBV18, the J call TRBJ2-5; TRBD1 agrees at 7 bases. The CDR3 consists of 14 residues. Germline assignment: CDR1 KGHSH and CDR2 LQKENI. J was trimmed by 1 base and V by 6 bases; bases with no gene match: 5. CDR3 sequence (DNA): TGTGCCAGCTCCCAGGGGACAGCCCAAGAGACCCAGTACTTC. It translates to CASSQGTAQETQYF.

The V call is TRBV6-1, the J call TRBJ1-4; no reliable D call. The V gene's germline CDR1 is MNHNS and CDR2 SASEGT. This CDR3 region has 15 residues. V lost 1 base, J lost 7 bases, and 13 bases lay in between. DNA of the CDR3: TGTGCCAGCAGTGAAGGTGCGGGGTTAGCTGAAAAACTGTTTTTT. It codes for CASSEGAGLAEKLFF.

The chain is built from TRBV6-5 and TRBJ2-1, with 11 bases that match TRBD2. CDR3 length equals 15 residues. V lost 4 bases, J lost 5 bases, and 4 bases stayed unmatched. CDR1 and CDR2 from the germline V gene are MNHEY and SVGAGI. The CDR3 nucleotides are TGTGCCAGCAGTTTCGGACTAGCGGGCGACAATGAGCAGTTCTTC. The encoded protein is CASSFGLAGDNEQFF.

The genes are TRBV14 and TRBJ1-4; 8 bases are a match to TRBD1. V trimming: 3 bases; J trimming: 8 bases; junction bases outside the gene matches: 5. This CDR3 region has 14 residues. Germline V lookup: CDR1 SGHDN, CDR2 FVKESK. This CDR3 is CASSQGGQGEKLFF. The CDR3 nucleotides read TGTGCCAGCAGCCAGGGAGGACAGGGAGAAAAACTGTTTTTT.

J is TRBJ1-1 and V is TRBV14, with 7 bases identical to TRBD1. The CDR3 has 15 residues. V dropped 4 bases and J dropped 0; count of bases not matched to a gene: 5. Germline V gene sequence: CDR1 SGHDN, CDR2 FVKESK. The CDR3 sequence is CASSRLTGMNTEAFF. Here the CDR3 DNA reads TGTGCCAGCAGCCGTTTGACAGGGATGAACACTGAAGCTTTCTTT.

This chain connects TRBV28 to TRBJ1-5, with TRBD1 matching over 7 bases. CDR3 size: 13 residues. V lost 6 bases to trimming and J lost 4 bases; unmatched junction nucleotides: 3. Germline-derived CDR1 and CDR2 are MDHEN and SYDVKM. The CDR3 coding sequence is TGTGCCAGCAGGGCGACAGGGAATCAGCCCCAGCATTTT. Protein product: CASRATGNQPQHF.

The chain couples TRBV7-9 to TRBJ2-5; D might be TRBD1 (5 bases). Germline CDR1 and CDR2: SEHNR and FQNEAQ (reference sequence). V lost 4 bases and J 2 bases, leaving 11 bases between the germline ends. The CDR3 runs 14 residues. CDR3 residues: CASSSTDTQETQYF. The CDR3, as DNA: TGTGCCAGCAGCTCGACAGACACTCAAGAGACCCAGTACTTC.